A selection of T cell receptor beta chains follows, all from one sample in a study of CD8 T cells in ankylosing spondylitis. TCRdb used MiXCR to reprocess the 5' RACE reads, holding one entry per CDR3 protein. The sample includes 340,000 or so distinct CDR3 sequences, roughly 15% of them seen just once. Sequenced material: blood, either unsorted or a sorted T cell fraction (not recorded which). These TCRs come from a male donor with ankylosing spondylitis or in good health (not recorded which). CDR3s include the opening cysteine and the closing phenylalanine or tryptophan. Part of the rows lack a size; the others show once, few, many or a class for expanded clones.

len: 15
abundance: NA
v_gene: TRBV2
j_gene: TRBJ2-5
CDR3aa: CASSELAVVGETQYF

len: 16
abundance: few
v_gene: TRBV5-1
j_gene: TRBJ2-3
CDR3aa: CASSLTSGGRTDTQYF

len: 14
abundance: few
v_gene: TRBV5-1
j_gene: TRBJ1-2
CDR3aa: CASSSGQAREGYTF

len: 13
abundance: few
v_gene: TRBV12-5
j_gene: TRBJ2-7
CDR3aa: CASGQGASYEQYF

len: 12
abundance: few
v_gene: TRBV10-2
j_gene: TRBJ1-1
CDR3aa: CASSESRQVAFF

len: 16
abundance: NA
v_gene: TRBV5-6
j_gene: TRBJ2-1
CDR3aa: CASSLTGLAGYNEQFF

len: 15
abundance: NA
v_gene: TRBV12-3/TRBV12-4
j_gene: TRBJ2-5
CDR3aa: CASSDYRGRLGTQYF

len: 13
abundance: NA
v_gene: TRBV20-1
j_gene: TRBJ2-4
CDR3aa: CSAPYRGKNIQYF

len: 14
abundance: many
v_gene: TRBV12-3/TRBV12-4
j_gene: TRBJ2-2
CDR3aa: CASSLSRDTGELFF

len: 16
abundance: NA
v_gene: TRBV20-1
j_gene: TRBJ2-3
CDR3aa: CSAVPGTSGSTDTQYF

len: 13
abundance: NA
v_gene: TRBV12-3/TRBV12-4
j_gene: TRBJ1-2
CDR3aa: CASSLGGRVGYTF

len: 14
abundance: few
v_gene: TRBV20-1
j_gene: TRBJ2-1
CDR3aa: CSARDVSSYNEQFF

len: 14
abundance: NA
v_gene: TRBV5-1
j_gene: TRBJ1-1
CDR3aa: CASSSISGASEAFF

len: 15
abundance: few
v_gene: TRBV5-1
j_gene: TRBJ2-7
CDR3aa: CASSPGHNSPYEQYF

len: 12
abundance: few
v_gene: TRBV7-8
j_gene: TRBJ2-7
CDR3aa: CASSLDRVKQYF